This T cell receptor (beta chain) was captured by sequencing in a study of Tregs in tolerant kidney transplant recipients (dated by TCRdb to the late 2010s). For the wider study: Before combined kidney and bone marrow transplantation, this study identified donor-specific regulatory T cells using TCRbeta sequencing and then followed those same cells after transplant. In a few healthy controls, several methods of expanding Tregs specific for an allogeneic donor were compared by TCRbeta repertoire sequencing.

Unstimulated Tregs (CD4+CD25+CD127-), CD4+ non-Tregs (CD4+CD25-), CD4 and CD8 cells were FACS-sorted from thawed PBMCs. Blood from healthy controls was obtained either from healthy volunteers or as purchased buffy coats. Healthy control blood was separated into PBMCs by Ficoll density gradient and cryopreserved, and patient PBMCs were collected both before and after transplant. Genomic DNA was extracted from sorted cells with the QIAGEN DNeasy Blood and Tissue Kit for TCRbeta CDR3 sequencing. High-throughput TCRbeta CDR3 sequencing, including PCR amplification with bias correction and internal controls, was performed commercially through immunoSEQ. The original methods were these. A unique productive TCRbeta sequence was defined by the CDR3 nucleotide sequence when primers matched, and otherwise by the CDR3 amino acid sequence together with the Vbeta and Jbeta genes. To correct for sorting error, sequences found in more than one sorted population at a frequency ratio of 2:1 or less were discarded, and the remaining shared sequences were assigned to the population with the higher frequency. Sequences were defined as donor-reactive when expanded at least 5-fold in CFSE-low cells versus unstimulated cells and present at a frequency of at least 0.01% in CFSE-low cells. Jensen-Shannon divergence calculated on the top 100 TCRbeta sequences ranked by frequency was used to measure repertoire divergence. For any sample with multiple sequencing runs, sorting error was corrected in each run separately before the runs were pooled. The clones in this table, taken by TCRdb from immuneACCESS, are in-frame only. Not every clone is retained; where verified, under half of the shortfall comes from an unresolved V gene, and the cause of the rest is unknown. The DNA gave D and trimming, while V, J and clone size come from that table. This sample is represented by approximately 260,000 clones; about 80% of them were singletons. The leading ten clones occupy less than 0.75% of the sample.

Trimming leaves V shorter by 2 bases and J shorter by 4 bases, with the junction holding 5 bases beyond the gene matches. CDR1 and CDR2 were assigned from the germline V gene (reference sequence) as SGHNT and YYREEE. The CDR3 runs 15 amino acids, cysteine and phenylalanine included. The sequence is cut down to CDR3 DNA, 45 bases in frame from base 1. As for this clone: Its binding antigen is unknown. No base quality values were provided; no much bigger clone lies one nucleotide off.

Study-wide conclusions, independent of this receptor: Expanding Tregs with activated donor B cells appeared to identify the most biologically relevant and donor-specific TCRbeta repertoire. Biological reproducibility was not examined directly, but technical replication error appeared to be minimal. The study was constrained by small patient numbers, and validation of the findings is required in larger populations and under other immunosuppression protocols.

Material for sequencing was CD4+ T cells from blood. This clonotype was obtained from a human donor in good health. Rearrangement joined TRBV5-4 to TRBJ2-3; 9 bases in between match TRBD2. This receptor has the CDR3 CASSFAGGGADTQYF. The sequenced DNA is TGTGCCAGCAGCTTTGCGGGAGGGGGTGCAGATACGCAGTATTTT.